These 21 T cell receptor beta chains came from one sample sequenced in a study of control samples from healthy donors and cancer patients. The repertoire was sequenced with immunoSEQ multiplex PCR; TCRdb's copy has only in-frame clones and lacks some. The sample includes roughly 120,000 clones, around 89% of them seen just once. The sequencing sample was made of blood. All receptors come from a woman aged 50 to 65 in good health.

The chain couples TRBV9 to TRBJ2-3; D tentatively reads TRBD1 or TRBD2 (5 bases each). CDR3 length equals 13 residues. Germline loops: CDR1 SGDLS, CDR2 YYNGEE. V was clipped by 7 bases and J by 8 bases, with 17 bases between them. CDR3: CASGSGPQGTQYF. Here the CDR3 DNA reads TGTGCCAGCGGGAGCGGACCTCAGGGTACGCAGTATTTT. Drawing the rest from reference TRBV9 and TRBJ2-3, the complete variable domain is DSGVTQTPKHLITATGQRVTLRCSPRSGDLSVYWYQQSLDQGLQFLIQYYNGEERAKGNILERFSAQQFPDLHSELNLSSLELGDSALYFCASGSGPQGTQYFGPGTRLTVL.

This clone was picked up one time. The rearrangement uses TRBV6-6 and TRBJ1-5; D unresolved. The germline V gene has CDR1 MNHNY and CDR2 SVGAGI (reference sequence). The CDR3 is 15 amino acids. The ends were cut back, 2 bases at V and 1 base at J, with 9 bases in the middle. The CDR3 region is CASSYEGSSNQPQHF. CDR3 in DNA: TGTGCCAGCAGTTACGAAGGCTCAAGCAATCAGCCCCAGCATTTT.

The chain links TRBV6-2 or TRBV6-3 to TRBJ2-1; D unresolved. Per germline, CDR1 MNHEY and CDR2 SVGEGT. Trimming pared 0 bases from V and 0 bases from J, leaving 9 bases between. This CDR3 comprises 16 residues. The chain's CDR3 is CASSYSSRVSYNEQFF. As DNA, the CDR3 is TGTGCCAGCAGTTACTCTTCTAGGGTCTCCTACAATGAGCAGTTCTTC.

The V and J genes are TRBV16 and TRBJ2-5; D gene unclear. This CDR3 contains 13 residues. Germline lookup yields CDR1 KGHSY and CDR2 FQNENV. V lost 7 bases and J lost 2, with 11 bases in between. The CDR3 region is CASTSALQETQYF. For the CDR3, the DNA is TGTGCCAGCACCTCGGCCTTGCAAGAGACCCAGTACTTC.

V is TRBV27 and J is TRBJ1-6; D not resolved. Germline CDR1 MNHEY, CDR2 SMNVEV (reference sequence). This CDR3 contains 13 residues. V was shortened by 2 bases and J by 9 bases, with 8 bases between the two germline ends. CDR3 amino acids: CASSLKGASPLHF. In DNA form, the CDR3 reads TGTGCCAGCAGTTTAAAAGGTGCTTCACCCCTCCACTTT.

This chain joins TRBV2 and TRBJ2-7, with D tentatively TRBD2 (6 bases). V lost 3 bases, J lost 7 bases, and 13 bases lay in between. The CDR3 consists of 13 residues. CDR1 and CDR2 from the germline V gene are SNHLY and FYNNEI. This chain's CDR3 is CASSDFRGLEQYF. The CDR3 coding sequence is TGTGCCAGCAGTGATTTTAGGGGACTGGAGCAGTACTTC.

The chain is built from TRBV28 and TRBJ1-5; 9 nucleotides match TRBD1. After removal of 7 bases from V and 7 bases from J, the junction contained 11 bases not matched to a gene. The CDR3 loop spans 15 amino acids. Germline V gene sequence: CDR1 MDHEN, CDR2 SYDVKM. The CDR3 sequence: CASNLDTGGLQPQHF. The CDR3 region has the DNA TGTGCCAGCAACCTCGACACAGGGGGCTTGCAGCCCCAGCATTTT.

Written as DNA, the CDR3 is TGTGCCAGCAGCTTAGAGAGGGGGGCCTATGGCTACACCTTC. It translates to CASSLERGAYGYTF. The chain is built from TRBV11-2 and TRBJ1-2; a possible D gene is TRBD1 (6 bases). CDR3 length: 14 amino acids. The V gene lost 0 bases and the J gene lost 4 bases, with 9 bases spanning the gap. CDR1 and CDR2 (germline): SGHAT, FQNNGV.

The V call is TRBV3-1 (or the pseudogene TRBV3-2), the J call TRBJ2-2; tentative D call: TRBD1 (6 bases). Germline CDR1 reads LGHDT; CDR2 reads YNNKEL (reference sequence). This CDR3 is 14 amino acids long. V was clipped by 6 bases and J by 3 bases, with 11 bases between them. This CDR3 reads CASSPRGYTGELFF. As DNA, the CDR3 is TGTGCCAGCAGTCCCAGGGGATACACCGGGGAGCTGTTTTTT.

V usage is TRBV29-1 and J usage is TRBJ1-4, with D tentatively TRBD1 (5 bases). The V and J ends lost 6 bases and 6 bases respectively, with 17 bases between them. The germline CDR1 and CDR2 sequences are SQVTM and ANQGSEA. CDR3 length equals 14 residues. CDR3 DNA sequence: TGCAGCGTGACCCCGGGACCTAAACATGAAAAACTGTTTTTT. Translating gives CSVTPGPKHEKLFF. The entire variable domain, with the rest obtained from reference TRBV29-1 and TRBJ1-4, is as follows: SAVISQKPSRDICQRGTSLTIQCQVDSQVTMMFWYRQQPGQSLTLIATANQGSEATYESGFVIDKFPISRPNLTFSTLTVSNMSPEDSSIYLCSVTPGPKHEKLFFGSGTQLSVL.

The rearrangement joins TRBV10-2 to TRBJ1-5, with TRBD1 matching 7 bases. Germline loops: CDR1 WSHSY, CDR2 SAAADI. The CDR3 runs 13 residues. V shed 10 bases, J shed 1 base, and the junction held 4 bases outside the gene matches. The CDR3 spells CATLDRSNQPQHF. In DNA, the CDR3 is TGCGCCACCCTGGACAGGAGCAATCAGCCCCAGCATTTT.

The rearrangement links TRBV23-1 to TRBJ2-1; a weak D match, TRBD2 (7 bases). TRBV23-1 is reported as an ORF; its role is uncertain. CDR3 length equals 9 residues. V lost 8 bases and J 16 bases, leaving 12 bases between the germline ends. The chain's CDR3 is CASWRGQFF. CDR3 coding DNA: TGCGCCAGCTGGCGGGGGCAATTCTTC.

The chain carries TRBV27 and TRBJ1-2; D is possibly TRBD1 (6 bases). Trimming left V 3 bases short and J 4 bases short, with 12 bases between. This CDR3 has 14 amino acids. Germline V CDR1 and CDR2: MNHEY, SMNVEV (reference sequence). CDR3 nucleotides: TGTGCCAGCAGTTTGTCCACCAGGGGCTATGGCTACACCTTC. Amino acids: CASSLSTRGYGYTF.

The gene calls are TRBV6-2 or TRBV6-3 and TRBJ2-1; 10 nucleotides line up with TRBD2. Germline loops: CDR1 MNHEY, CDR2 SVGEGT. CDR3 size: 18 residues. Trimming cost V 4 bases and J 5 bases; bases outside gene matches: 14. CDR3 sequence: CASSSLTRLAGGHNEQFF. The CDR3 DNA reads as TGTGCCAGCAGTTCCCTCACGAGATTAGCGGGAGGCCACAATGAGCAGTTCTTC.

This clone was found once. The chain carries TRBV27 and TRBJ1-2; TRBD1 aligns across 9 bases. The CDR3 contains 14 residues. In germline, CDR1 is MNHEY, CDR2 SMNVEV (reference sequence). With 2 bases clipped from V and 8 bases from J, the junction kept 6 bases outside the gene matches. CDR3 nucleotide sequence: TGTGCCAGCAGTTTAACCGGGACAGGGACCGGCTACACCTTC. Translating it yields CASSLTGTGTGYTF.

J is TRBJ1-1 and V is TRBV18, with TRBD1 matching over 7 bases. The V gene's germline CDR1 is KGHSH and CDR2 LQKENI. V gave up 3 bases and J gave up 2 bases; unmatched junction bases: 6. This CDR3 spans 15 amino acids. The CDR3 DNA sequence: TGTGCCAGCTCACCCCAGGGGGGGAAAAACACTGAAGCTTTCTTT. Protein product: CASSPQGGKNTEAFF. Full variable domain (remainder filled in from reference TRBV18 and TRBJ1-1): NAGVMQNPRHLVRRRGQEARLRCSPMKGHSHVYWYRQLPEEGLKFMVYLQKENIIDESGMPKERFSAEFPKEGPSILRIQQVVRGDSAAYFCASSPQGGKNTEAFFGQGTRLTVV.

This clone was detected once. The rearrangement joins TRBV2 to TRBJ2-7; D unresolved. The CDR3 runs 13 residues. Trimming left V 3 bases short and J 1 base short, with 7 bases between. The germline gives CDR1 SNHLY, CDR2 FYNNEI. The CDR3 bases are TGTGCCAGCAGTGATATAGTTTCCTACGAGCAGTACGTC. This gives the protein CASSDIVSYEQYV.

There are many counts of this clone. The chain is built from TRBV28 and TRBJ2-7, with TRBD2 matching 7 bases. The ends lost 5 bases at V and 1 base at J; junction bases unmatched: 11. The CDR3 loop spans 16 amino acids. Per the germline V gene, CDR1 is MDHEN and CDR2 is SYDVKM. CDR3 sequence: CASSPSGDLTSYEQYV. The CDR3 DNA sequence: TGTGCCAGCAGTCCCAGCGGGGACTTGACTTCCTACGAGCAGTACGTC.

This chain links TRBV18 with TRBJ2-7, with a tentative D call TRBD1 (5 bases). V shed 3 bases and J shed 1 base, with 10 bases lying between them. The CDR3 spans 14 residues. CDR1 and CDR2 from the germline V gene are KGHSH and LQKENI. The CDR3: CASSPYDSSYEQYV. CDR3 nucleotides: TGTGCCAGCTCACCTTATGACAGTTCCTACGAGCAGTACGTC.

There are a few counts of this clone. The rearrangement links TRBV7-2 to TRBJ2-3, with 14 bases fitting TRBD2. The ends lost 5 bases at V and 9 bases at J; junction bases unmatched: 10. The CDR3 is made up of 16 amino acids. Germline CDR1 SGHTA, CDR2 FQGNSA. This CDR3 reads CASSEGLAGGAFTQYF. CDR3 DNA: TGTGCCAGCAGCGAAGGACTAGCGGGAGGCGCCTTCACGCAGTATTTT.

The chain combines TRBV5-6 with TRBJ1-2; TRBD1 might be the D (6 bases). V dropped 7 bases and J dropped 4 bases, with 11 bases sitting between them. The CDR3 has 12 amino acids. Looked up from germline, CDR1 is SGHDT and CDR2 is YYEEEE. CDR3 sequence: CASRIRGYGYTF. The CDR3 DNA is TGTGCCAGCCGGATCAGGGGCTATGGCTACACCTTC.